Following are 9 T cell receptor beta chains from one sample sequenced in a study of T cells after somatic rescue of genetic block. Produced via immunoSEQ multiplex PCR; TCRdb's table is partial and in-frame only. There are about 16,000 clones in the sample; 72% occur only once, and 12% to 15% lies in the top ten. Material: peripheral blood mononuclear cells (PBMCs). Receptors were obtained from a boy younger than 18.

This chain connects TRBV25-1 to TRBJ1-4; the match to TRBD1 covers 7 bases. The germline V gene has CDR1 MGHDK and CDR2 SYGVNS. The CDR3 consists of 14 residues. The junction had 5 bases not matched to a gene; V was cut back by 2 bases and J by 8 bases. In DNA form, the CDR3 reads TGTGCCAGCAGTGAAAGACAGGGACGAGAAAAACTGTTTTTT. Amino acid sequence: CASSERQGREKLFF.

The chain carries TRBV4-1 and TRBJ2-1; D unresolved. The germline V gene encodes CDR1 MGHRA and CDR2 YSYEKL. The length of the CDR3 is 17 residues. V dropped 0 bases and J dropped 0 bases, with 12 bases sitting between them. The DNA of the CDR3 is TGCGCCAGCAGCCAAGATAGGCTACCGAGCTCCTACAATGAGCAGTTCTTC. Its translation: CASSQDRLPSSYNEQFF.

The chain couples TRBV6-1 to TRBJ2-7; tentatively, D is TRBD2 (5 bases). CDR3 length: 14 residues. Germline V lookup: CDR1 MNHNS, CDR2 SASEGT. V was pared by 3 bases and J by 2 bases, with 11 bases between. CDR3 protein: CASSEGATPYEQYF. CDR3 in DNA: TGTGCCAGCAGTGAGGGAGCTACACCCTACGAGCAGTACTTC.

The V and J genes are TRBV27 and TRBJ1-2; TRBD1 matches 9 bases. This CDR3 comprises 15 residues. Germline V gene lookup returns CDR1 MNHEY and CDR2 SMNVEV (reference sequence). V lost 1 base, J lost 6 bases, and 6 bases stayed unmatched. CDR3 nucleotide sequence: TGTGCCAGCAGTTTATGGGGACAGGGTTCGGATGGCTACACCTTC. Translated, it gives CASSLWGQGSDGYTF.

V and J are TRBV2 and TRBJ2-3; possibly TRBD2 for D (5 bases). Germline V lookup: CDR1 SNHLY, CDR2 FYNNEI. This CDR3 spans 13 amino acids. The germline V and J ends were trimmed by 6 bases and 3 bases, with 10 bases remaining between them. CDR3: CASRVRETDTQYF. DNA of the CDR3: TGTGCCAGCAGGGTAAGGGAGACAGATACGCAGTATTTT.

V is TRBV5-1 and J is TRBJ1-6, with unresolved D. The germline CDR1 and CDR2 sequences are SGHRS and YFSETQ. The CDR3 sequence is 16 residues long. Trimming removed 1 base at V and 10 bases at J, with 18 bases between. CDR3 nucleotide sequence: TGCGCCAGCAGCTTGTGGCCAGGAGTAACCCAATCACCCCTCCACTTT. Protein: CASSLWPGVTQSPLHF.

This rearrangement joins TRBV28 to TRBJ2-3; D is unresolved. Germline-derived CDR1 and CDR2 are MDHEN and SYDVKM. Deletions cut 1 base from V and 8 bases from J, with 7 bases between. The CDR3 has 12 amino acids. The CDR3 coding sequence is TGTGCCAGCAGTTTATATGGGATTACGCAGTATTTT. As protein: CASSLYGITQYF.

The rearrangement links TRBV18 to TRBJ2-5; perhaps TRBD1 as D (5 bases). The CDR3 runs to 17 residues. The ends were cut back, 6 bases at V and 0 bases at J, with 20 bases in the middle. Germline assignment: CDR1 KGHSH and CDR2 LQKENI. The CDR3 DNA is TGTGCCAGCTCCCACAAGGAGAGCAGACAGTACCAAGAGACCCAGTACTTC. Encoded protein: CASSHKESRQYQETQYF.

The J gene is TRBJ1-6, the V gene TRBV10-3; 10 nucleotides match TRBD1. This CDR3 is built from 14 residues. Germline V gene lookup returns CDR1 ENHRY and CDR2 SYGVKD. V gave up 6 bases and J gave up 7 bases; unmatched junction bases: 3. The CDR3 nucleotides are TGTGCCATCAGCTTGGACAGGGGGAATTCACCCCTCCACTTT. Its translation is CAISLDRGNSPLHF.